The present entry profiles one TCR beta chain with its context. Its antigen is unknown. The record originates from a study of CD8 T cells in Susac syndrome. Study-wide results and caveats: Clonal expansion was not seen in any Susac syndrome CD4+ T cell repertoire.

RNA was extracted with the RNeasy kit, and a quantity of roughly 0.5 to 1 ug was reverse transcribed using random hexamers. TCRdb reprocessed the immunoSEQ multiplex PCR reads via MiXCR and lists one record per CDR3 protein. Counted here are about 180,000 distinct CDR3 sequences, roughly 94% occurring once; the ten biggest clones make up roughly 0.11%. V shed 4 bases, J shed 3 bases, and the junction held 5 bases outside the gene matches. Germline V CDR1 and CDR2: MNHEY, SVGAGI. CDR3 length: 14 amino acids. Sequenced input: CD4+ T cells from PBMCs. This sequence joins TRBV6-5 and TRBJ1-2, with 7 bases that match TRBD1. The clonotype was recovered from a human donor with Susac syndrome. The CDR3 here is CASSSTGRDYGYTF. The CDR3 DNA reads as TGTGCCAGCAGTTCGACAGGGAGGGACTATGGCTACACCTTC.